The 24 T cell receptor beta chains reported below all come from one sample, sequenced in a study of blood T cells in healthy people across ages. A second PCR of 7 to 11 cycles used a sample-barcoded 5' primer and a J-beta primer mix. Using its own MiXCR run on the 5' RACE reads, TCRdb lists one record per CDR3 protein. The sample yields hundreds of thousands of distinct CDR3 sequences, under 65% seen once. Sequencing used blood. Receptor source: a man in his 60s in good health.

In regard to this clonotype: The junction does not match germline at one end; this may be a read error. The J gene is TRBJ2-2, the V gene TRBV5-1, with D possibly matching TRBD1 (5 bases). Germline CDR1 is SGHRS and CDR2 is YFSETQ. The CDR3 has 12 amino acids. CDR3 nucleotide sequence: TGCGCCAGCACCTTGAACAGGGGGGAGCTGTTTTTT. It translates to CASTLNRGELFF.

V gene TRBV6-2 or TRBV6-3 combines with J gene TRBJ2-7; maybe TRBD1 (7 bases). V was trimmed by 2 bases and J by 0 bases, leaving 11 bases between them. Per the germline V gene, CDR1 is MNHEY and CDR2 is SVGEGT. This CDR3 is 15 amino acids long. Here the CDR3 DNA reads TGTGCCAGCAGTTACGGCGGGACAGTCTCCTACGAGCAGTACTTC. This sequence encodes CASSYGGTVSYEQYF.

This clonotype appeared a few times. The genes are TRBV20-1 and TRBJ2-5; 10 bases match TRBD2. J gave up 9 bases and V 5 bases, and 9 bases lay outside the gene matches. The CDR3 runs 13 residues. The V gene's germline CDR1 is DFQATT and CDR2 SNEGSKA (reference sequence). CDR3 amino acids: CSAGLGLASAQYF. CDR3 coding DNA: TGCAGTGCTGGCCTGGGACTAGCGAGCGCCCAGTACTTC.

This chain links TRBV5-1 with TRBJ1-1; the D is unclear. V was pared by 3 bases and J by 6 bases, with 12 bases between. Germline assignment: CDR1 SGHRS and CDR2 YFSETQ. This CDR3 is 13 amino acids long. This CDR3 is CASSYIGEAEAFF. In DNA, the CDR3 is TGCGCCAGCAGCTACATCGGGGAAGCTGAAGCTTTCTTT.

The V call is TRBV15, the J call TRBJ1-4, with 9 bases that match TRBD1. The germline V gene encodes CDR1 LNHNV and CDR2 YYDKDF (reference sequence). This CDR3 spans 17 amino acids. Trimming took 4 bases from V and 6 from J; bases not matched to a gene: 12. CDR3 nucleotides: TGTGCCACCAGCAAAAATCGGGGACAGGGCCCGGATGAAAAACTGTTTTTT. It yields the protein CATSKNRGQGPDEKLFF.

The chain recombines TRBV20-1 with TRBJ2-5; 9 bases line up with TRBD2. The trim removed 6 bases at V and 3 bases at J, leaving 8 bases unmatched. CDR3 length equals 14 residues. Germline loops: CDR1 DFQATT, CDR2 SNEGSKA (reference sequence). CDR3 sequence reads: CSAGEIAGEETQYF. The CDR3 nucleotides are TGCAGTGCCGGGGAAATAGCGGGGGAAGAGACCCAGTACTTC.

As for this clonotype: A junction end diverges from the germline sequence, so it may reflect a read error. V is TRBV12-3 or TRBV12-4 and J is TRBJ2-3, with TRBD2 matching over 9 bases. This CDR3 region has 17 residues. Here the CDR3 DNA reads TGTGCCATCAGTTCCGGCGGGGGGGCCGGGAACACAGATACGCAGTATTTT. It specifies CAISSGGGAGNTDTQYF.

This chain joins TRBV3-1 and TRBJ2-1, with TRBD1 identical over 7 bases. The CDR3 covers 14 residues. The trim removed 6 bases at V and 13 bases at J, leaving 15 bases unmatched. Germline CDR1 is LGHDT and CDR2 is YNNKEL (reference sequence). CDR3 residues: CASSPGTAEETQFF. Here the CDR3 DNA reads TGTGCCAGCAGTCCCGGGACAGCAGAAGAGACCCAGTTCTTC.

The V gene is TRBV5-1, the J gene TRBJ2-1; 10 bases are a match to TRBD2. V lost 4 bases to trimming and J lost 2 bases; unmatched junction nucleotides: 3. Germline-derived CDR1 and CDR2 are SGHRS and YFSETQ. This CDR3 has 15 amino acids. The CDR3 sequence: CASSSGGEPYNEQFF. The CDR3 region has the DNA TGCGCCAGCAGCAGCGGGGGGGAGCCCTACAATGAGCAGTTCTTC.

CDR3 in amino acids: CTSGDTQYF. The CDR3 DNA reads TGTACTTCCGGAGATACGCAGTATTTT. The J gene is TRBJ2-3, the V gene TRBV12-3 or TRBV12-4; D not resolved. The CDR3 consists of 9 residues.

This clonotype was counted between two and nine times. As DNA, the CDR3 is TGTGCCAGCAGCTCTAGCGGACCCTCCTACAATGAGCAGTTCTTC. Translation: CASSSSGPSYNEQFF. The J gene is TRBJ2-1, the V gene TRBV7-2; 7 bases line up with TRBD2. The CDR3 contains 15 residues. Germline lookup yields CDR1 SGHTA and CDR2 FQGNSA. With V trimmed by 4 bases and J by 0 bases, 3 bases remained unmatched. The whole variable domain, filled in from reference TRBV7-2 and TRBJ2-1, reads GAGVSQSPSNKVTEKGKDVELRCDPISGHTALYWYRQSLGQGLEFLIYFQGNSAPDKSGLPSDRFSAERTGGSVSTLTIQRTQQEDSAVYLCASSSSGPSYNEQFFGPGTRLTVL.

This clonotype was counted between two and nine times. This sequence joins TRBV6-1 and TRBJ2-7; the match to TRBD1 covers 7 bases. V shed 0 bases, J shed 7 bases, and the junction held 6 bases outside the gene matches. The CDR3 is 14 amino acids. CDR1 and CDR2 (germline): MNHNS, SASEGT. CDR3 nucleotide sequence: TGTGCCAGCAGTGAAGCAGGGGGCGAAAGTGAGCAGTACTTC. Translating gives CASSEAGGESEQYF.

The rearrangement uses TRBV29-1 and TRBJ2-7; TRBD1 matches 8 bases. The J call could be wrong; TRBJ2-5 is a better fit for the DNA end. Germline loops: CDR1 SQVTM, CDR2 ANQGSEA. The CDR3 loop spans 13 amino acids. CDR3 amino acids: CSVEETGAETQYF. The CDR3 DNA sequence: TGCAGCGTTGAAGAGACAGGGGCTGAGACCCAGTACTTC.

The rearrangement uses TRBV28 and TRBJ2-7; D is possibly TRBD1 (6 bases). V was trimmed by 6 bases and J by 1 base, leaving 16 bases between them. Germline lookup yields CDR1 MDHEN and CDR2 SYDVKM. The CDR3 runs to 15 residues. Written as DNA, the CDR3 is TGTGCCAGCAGCTCGGGACAAACTCCTTCCTACGAGCAGTACTTC. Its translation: CASSSGQTPSYEQYF.

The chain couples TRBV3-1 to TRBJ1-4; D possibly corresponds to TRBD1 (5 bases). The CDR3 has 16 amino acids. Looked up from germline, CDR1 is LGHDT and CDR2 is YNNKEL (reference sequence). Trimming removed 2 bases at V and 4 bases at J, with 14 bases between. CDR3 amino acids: CASSQFLTGVNEKLFF. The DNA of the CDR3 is TGTGCCAGCAGCCAATTCCTCACAGGCGTTAATGAAAAACTGTTTTTT.

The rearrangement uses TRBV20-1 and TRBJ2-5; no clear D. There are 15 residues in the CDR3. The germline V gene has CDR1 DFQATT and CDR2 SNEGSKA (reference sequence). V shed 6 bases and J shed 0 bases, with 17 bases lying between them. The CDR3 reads CSAVSMGQYQETQYF. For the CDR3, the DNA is TGCAGTGCCGTAAGCATGGGCCAGTACCAAGAGACCCAGTACTTC.

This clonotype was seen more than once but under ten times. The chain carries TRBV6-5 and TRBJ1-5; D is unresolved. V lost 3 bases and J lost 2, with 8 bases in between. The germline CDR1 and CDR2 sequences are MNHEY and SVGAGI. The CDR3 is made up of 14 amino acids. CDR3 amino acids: CASSYRVGNQPQHF. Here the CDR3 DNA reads TGTGCCAGCAGTTATAGGGTTGGCAATCAGCCCCAGCATTTT.

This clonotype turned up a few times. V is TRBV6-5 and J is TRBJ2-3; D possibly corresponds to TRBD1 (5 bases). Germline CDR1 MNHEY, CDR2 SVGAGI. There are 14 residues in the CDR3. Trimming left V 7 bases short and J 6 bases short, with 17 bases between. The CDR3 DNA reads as TGTGCCAGCAAGGTGGGGCTAGAGCTTGATACGCAGTATTTT. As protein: CASKVGLELDTQYF.

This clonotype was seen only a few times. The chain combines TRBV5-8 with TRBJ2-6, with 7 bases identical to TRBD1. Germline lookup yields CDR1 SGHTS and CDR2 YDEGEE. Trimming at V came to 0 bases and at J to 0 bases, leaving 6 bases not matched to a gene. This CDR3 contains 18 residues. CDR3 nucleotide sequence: TGTGCCAGCAGCTTGGGAAGGACAGGTCTCTCTGGGGCCAACGTCCTGACTTTC. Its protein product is CASSLGRTGLSGANVLTF.

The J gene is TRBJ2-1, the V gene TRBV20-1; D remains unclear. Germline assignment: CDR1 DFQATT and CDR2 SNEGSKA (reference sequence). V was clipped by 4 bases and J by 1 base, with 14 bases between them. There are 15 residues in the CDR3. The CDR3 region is CSAIRALGSYNEQFF. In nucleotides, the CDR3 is TGCAGTGCTATTAGGGCCCTAGGATCCTACAATGAGCAGTTCTTC.

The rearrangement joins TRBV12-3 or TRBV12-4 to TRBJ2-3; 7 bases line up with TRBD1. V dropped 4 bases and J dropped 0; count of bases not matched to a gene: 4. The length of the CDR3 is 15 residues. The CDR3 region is CASSSGQASTDTQYF. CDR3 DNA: TGTGCCAGCAGTTCAGGACAGGCGAGCACAGATACGCAGTATTTT.

The CDR3 loop reads CASSHWTGKNIQYF. The CDR3 DNA is TGTGCCAGCAGCCACTGGACAGGGAAGAACATTCAGTACTTC. The genes are TRBV3-1 and TRBJ2-4; 8 bases align to TRBD1. This CDR3 is built from 14 residues. Trimming at V came to 3 bases and at J to 7 bases, leaving 5 bases not matched to a gene. Per germline, CDR1 LGHDT and CDR2 YNNKEL (reference sequence).

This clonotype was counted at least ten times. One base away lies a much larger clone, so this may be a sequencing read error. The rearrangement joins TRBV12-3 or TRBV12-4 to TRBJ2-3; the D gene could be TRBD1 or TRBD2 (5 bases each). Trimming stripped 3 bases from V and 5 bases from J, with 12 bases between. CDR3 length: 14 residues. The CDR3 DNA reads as TGTGCCAGCAGTTTTAGAGGGACCGGAGATACGCAGTATTTT. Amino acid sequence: CASSFRGTGDTQYF.

DNA for the CDR3: TGCGCCAGCAGCTCCACAGGGCGCTCGTCCTATGGCTACACCTTC. This gives the protein CASSSTGRSSYGYTF. The chain has TRBV5-1 and TRBJ1-2; D possibly corresponds to TRBD1 (6 bases). The germline V and J ends were trimmed by 3 bases and 4 bases, with 16 bases remaining between them. CDR3 length: 15 amino acids. Germline-derived CDR1 and CDR2 are SGHRS and YFSETQ.